The clone carrying this T cell receptor beta chain was picked up a small number of times. The target antigen is unknown. The CDR3 is 17 residues long. CDR1 is DFQATT, CDR2 SNEGSKA, per germline (reference sequence). Deletions cut 3 bases from V and 0 bases from J, with 20 bases between. The sample comes from a study of T cell repertoires in cytomegalovirus infection. Whole-study context: Signatures in public TCR beta sequences pointed to both CMV infection and matching HLA type.

Notes on the study in general: The cumulative frequency of public TCR beta families identified carriers of CMV plus the relevant HLA. Ex vivo, HLA-C-restricted CMV-specific TCR beta clonotypes prevailed over the rest of the response.

TCRdb analysed the reads with MiXCR anew, one entry per CDR3 protein. Of about 300,000 distinct CDR3 sequences in the sample, approximately 10% were seen once. The sample taken for sequencing was PBMCs. The chain uses TRBV20-1 and TRBJ1-2; TRBD1 might be the D (5 bases). The clonotype originates from a human donor in good health (CMV status not recorded). Some clones in this sample may be carry-over from other donors' samples. Here the CDR3 DNA reads TGCAGTGCTAGCCTCTCGACGGGGACCCATACTAACTATGGCTACACCTTC. Encoded protein: CSASLSTGTHTNYGYTF.